The next 20 T cell receptor beta chains were all read from a single sample in a study of OX40 agonist ivuxolimab in advanced cancers. Some clones are missing from TCRdb's copy, which holds only in-frame ones; the method was immunoSEQ multiplex PCR. Of around 23,000 clones in the sample, 70% to 85% were seen once. Sequencing was performed on CD4+ or CD8+ T cells sorted from blood, taken in a trial of the OX40 agonist ivuxolimab. The receptors were gathered from an adult with an advanced solid tumor such as melanoma, head and neck, liver or kidney cancer.

V is TRBV6-4 and J is TRBJ2-3; D is undetermined. This CDR3 has 14 amino acids. Trimming cost V 4 bases and J 2 bases, with 10 bases left between them. CDR1 is MRHNA and CDR2 is SNTAGT in the germline V gene. CDR3 sequence: CASSGTGNTDTQYF. The CDR3 DNA reads TGTGCCAGCAGTGGCACTGGCAACACAGATACGCAGTATTTT.

The chain combines TRBV29-1 with TRBJ2-7; either TRBD1 or TRBD2 may fit D (5 bases each). V was shortened by 7 bases and J by 0 bases, with 13 bases between the two germline ends. CDR1 SQVTM and CDR2 ANQGSEA come from the germline V gene. The CDR3 runs 13 residues. CDR3 DNA sequence: TGCAGCGCTCGGGCAGGGAGCTCCTACGAGCAGTACTTC. Protein: CSARAGSSYEQYF.

The genes are TRBV10-3 and TRBJ1-1, with a possible D match to TRBD1 (6 bases). This CDR3 has 15 residues. In germline, CDR1 is ENHRY, CDR2 SYGVKD. V lost 2 bases and J 5 bases, leaving 15 bases between the germline ends. CDR3 coding DNA: TGTGCCATCAGTGAGACCACGGACAGATATACTGAAGCTTTCTTT. It yields the protein CAISETTDRYTEAFF.

The genes are TRBV7-2 and TRBJ2-7, with a weak D call TRBD1 (6 bases). CDR1 and CDR2 from the germline V gene are SGHTA and FQGNSA. V lost 4 bases to trimming and J lost 5 bases, with 12 bases between them. The CDR3 runs to 13 residues. CDR3 loop: CASSSTGWHEQYF. The CDR3 DNA reads TGTGCCAGCAGCTCGACAGGTTGGCACGAGCAGTACTTC.

J is TRBJ1-1 and V is TRBV19; no reliable D call. The germline gives CDR1 LNHDA, CDR2 SQIVND (reference sequence). The CDR3 is 13 residues long. Trimming removed 7 bases at V and 5 bases at J, with 14 bases between. DNA for the CDR3: TGTGCCAGTACCATAGGAGGAGGAACTGAAGCTTTCTTT. Protein product: CASTIGGGTEAFF.

The V gene is TRBV29-1, the J gene TRBJ2-3; D call uncertain. The CDR3 runs to 13 residues. The ends were cut back, 4 bases at V and 3 bases at J, with 11 bases in the middle. The germline CDR1 and CDR2 sequences are SQVTM and ANQGSEA. The CDR3 DNA is TGCAGCGTTGGGGATGGGGTGACAGATACGCAGTATTTT. Amino acids: CSVGDGVTDTQYF.

The rearrangement joins TRBV6-5 to TRBJ2-7, with D unclear. CDR1 and CDR2 from the germline V gene are MNHEY and SVGAGI. The V end lost 0 bases, the J end lost 1 base, and 10 bases lay between the germline ends. The CDR3 is 15 residues long. CDR3 sequence (DNA): TGTGCCAGCAGTTACTCGCCGGGTCTTTCCTACGAGCAGTACTTC. This encodes CASSYSPGLSYEQYF.

The chain has TRBV4-1 and TRBJ2-7; D unresolved. The germline gives CDR1 MGHRA, CDR2 YSYEKL. V lost 1 base and J lost 6, with 10 bases in between. There are 13 residues in the CDR3. CDR3 nucleotide sequence: TGCGCCAGCAGCCAAGTAGGAAGTTCCGAGCAGTACTTC. This translates into CASSQVGSSEQYF.

By proportion, this clone is medium-sized. CDR3 DNA sequence: TGTGCTAGTGGTTTTGCCTCGGCGGCTTCGGCGAATAATTCACCCCTCCACTTT. Translation: CASGFASAASANNSPLHF. The chain has TRBV12-5 and TRBJ1-6; D gene uncertain. V gave up 3 bases and J gave up 5 bases, with 20 bases separating them. Germline V gene sequence: CDR1 LGHNT, CDR2 FRNRAP. The CDR3 is 18 residues long. The full variable domain, rest sourced from reference TRBV12-5 and TRBJ1-6, is DARVTQTPRHKVTEMGQEVTMRCQPILGHNTVFWYRQTMMQGLELLAYFRNRAPLDDSGMPKDRFSAEMPDATLATLKIQPSEPRDSAVYFCASGFASAASANNSPLHFGNGTRLTVT.

The chain has TRBV7-8 and TRBJ2-1, with D perhaps matching TRBD2 (6 bases). The CDR3 has 17 amino acids. Looked up from germline, CDR1 is SGHVS and CDR2 is FQNEAQ. V was clipped by 3 bases and J by 3 bases, with 18 bases between them. In DNA, the CDR3 is TGTGCCAGCAGCTTGAGTTTCAGGACTACCAACTACAATGAGCAGTTCTTC. It is translated as CASSLSFRTTNYNEQFF. The full variable domain, with the rest looked up from reference TRBV7-8 and TRBJ2-1, is GAGVSQSPRYKVAKRGQDVALRCDPISGHVSLFWYQQALGQGPEFLTYFQNEAQLDKSGLPSDRFFAERPEGSVSTLKIQRTQQEDSAVYLCASSLSFRTTNYNEQFFGPGTRLTVL.

This clone showed up just a few times. The genes are TRBV7-2 and TRBJ1-6, with D unclear. V was cut by 5 bases and J by 11 bases, with 10 bases left in between. This CDR3 comprises 12 residues. From germline, CDR1 is SGHTA and CDR2 FQGNSA. This chain's CDR3 is CASSPSRPPLHF. CDR3 bases: TGTGCCAGCAGCCCCAGTAGGCCACCCCTCCACTTT.

This chain uses TRBV7-9 with TRBJ2-7, with D perhaps TRBD1 (6 bases). Per the germline V gene, CDR1 is SEHNR and CDR2 is FQNEAQ (reference sequence). This CDR3 has 16 amino acids. Trimming stripped 1 base from V and 2 bases from J, with 15 bases between. This chain's CDR3 is CASSLEGRGEPYEQYF. Written as DNA, the CDR3 is TGTGCCAGCAGCTTAGAGGGCAGGGGAGAACCCTACGAGCAGTACTTC. The full variable domain, with the rest looked up from reference TRBV7-9 and TRBJ2-7, is DTGVSQNPRHKITKRGQNVTFRCDPISEHNRLYWYRQTLGQGPEFLTYFQNEAQLEKSRLLSDRFSAERPKGSFSTLEIQRTEQGDSAMYLCASSLEGRGEPYEQYFGPGTRLTVT.

The chain couples TRBV2 to TRBJ2-6; tentatively, D is TRBD2 (6 bases). CDR1 SNHLY and CDR2 FYNNEI come from the germline V gene. Trimming took off 7 bases at V and 4 bases at J, with 17 bases between the two ends. This CDR3 has 16 amino acids. The CDR3 nucleotides read TGTGCCAGCACCCTCGTGGGGGGTGTAGGGGCCAACGTCCTGACTTTC. It translates to CASTLVGGVGANVLTF.

The chain recombines TRBV11-2 with TRBJ2-5; D might be TRBD1 (5 bases). The ends were cut back, 4 bases at V and 0 bases at J, with 18 bases in the middle. The CDR3 is 17 amino acids. Per the germline V gene, CDR1 is SGHAT and CDR2 is FQNNGV. The CDR3 nucleotides are TGTGCCAGCAGCTCCACCTCCCTCGACAGCTACCAAGAGACCCAGTACTTC. It codes for CASSSTSLDSYQETQYF.

This clone showed up just once. The V call is TRBV15, the J call TRBJ2-5; 7 bases line up with TRBD2. V lost 0 bases to trimming and J lost 7 bases; unmatched junction nucleotides: 11. From germline, CDR1 is LNHNV and CDR2 YYDKDF (reference sequence). The CDR3 spans 16 residues. The DNA for the CDR3 is TGTGCCACCAGCAGAGATTACGGGGGGAGCTTGGGGACCCAGTACTTC. Its translation is CATSRDYGGSLGTQYF.

The chain employs TRBV9 and TRBJ1-6; D is unresolved. Trimming left V 4 bases short and J 9 bases short, with 11 bases between. This CDR3 is built from 13 residues. Germline V gene sequence: CDR1 SGDLS, CDR2 YYNGEE. CDR3 sequence (DNA): TGTGCCAGCAGCCCCATTTCGGGTTCACCCCTCCACTTT. The encoded protein is CASSPISGSPLHF.

The chain uses TRBV19 and TRBJ2-2, with a weak D call TRBD2 (6 bases). With 4 bases removed from V and 2 bases from J, the gap between germline ends came to 11 bases. CDR3 length equals 15 residues. The germline gives CDR1 LNHDA, CDR2 SQIVND (reference sequence). The CDR3 region is CASSTGTLNTGELFF. In DNA form, the CDR3 reads TGTGCCAGTAGTACCGGGACTCTAAACACCGGGGAGCTGTTTTTT.

The rearrangement uses TRBV4-1 and TRBJ2-1, with D perhaps TRBD2 (7 bases). This CDR3 has 17 residues. In germline, CDR1 is MGHRA, CDR2 YSYEKL. V lost 6 bases and J 7 bases, leaving 25 bases between the germline ends. CDR3 in amino acids: CASSLVHGGGPSNEQFF. CDR3 DNA sequence: TGCGCCAGCAGTCTCGTTCATGGGGGGGGGCCGAGTAATGAGCAGTTCTTC.

The chain has TRBV29-1 and TRBJ2-7; maybe TRBD1 (6 bases). The CDR3 sequence is 13 residues long. The germline gives CDR1 SQVTM, CDR2 ANQGSEA. Trimming pared 3 bases from V and 2 bases from J, leaving 11 bases between. The CDR3 DNA reads TGCAGCGTTGAGAGGACAGAACCCTACGAGCAGTACTTC. Amino acid sequence: CSVERTEPYEQYF.

This clone occurred a few times. The chain combines TRBV4-2 with TRBJ2-7; a possible D gene is TRBD1 (6 bases). Trimming took off 3 bases at V and 6 bases at J, with 15 bases between the two ends. The germline V gene encodes CDR1 LGHNA and CDR2 YNFKEQ. The CDR3 contains 14 residues. The CDR3 sequence: CASSQGADTGEQYF. The CDR3 DNA is TGTGCCAGCAGCCAGGGGGCAGACACGGGCGAGCAGTACTTC.